This record concerns one TCR beta chain sequence. The antigen is not known. These data are taken from a study of shared clonotypes between healthy human individuals. The study, taken as a whole, reports: Estimated richness was generally greater in naive than memory subsets. For naive CD4 cells, approximately 5% of clonotypes were shared across a handful of donors.

An assay was performed, and its level was deep. The repertoire was sequenced with immunoSEQ multiplex PCR; TCRdb's copy has only in-frame clones and lacks some. The sample has over a million clones, about 80% seen once. This CDR3 is 16 amino acids long. The V end was cut by 3 bases, the J end by 2 bases, with 14 bases between. Germline V gene data show CDR1 as LNHDA and CDR2 as SQIVND (reference sequence). Donors comprised healthy HIV-negative adults lacking recent acute infections or vaccinations. The rearrangement links TRBV19 to TRBJ2-1; tentative D call: TRBD2 (5 bases). Sequencing was done on a sample of memory CD4+ T cells from PBMCs. Specified subset: CD45RA-negative fraction. The clonotype was recovered from a man aged 18 to 30 in good health. Some clones in this sample may be carry-over from other donors' samples. DNA of the CDR3: TGTGCCAGTAGTATGGGAGCGGTCCTCCCCTACAATGAGCAGTTCTTC. It encodes CASSMGAVLPYNEQFF.